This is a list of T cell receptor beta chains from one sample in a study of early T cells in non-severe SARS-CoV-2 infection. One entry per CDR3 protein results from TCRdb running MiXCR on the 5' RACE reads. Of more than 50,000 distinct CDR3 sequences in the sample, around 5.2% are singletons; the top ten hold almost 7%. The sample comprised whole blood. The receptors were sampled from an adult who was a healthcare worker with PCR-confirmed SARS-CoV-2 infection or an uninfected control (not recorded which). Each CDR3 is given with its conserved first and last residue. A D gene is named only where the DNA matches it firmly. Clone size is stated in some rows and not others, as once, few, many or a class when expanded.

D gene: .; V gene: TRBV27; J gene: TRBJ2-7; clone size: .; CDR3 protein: CASSLSGPYEQYF; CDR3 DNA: TGTGCCAGCAGTTTATCTGGGCCGTACGAGCAGTACTTC
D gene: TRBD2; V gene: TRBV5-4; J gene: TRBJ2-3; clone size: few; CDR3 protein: CASSLALASGSSTDTQYF; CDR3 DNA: TGTGCCAGCAGCTTGGCTTTGGCTAGCGGGTCTAGCACAGATACGCAGTATTTT
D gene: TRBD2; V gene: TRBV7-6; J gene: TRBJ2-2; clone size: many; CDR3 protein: CASSSLGAGGNTGELFF; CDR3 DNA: TGTGCCAGCAGCTCCCTTGGAGCGGGGGGAAACACCGGGGAGCTGTTTTTT
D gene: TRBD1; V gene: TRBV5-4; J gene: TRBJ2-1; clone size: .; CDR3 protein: CASSLALGQGENEQFF; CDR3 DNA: TGTGCCAGCAGCTTGGCCCTAGGACAGGGAGAGAATGAGCAGTTCTTC
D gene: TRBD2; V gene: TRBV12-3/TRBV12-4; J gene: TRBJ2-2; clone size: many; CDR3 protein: CASSPHRWGGTGELFF; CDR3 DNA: TGTGCCAGCAGTCCCCACCGGTGGGGGGGCACCGGGGAGCTGTTTTTT
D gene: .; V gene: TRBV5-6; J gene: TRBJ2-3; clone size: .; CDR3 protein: CASSTAVRGAGTDTQYF; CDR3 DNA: TGTGCCAGCAGCACCGCCGTTAGGGGCGCGGGCACAGATACGCAGTATTTT
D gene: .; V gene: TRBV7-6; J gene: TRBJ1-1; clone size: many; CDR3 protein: CASVGGGAGTEAFF; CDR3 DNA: TGTGCCAGCGTGGGGGGGGGCGCGGGCACTGAAGCTTTCTTT
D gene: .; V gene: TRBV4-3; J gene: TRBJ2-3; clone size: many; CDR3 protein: CASSQGTFTDTQYF; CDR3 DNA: TGCGCCAGCAGCCAAGGTACTTTCACAGATACGCAGTATTTT
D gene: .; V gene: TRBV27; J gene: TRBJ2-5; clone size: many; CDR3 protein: CASSSPGQGQETQYF; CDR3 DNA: TGTGCCAGCAGTTCGCCGGGGCAGGGGCAAGAGACCCAGTACTTC
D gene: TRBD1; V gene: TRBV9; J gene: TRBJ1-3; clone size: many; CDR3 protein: CASSSPRTGGSGNTIYF; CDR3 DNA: TGTGCCAGCAGCTCTCCTAGGACAGGGGGCTCTGGAAACACCATATATTTT
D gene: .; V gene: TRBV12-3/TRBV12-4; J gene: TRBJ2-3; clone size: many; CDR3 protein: CASSMGRLVDADTQYF; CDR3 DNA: TGTGCCAGCAGTATGGGTCGATTGGTGGATGCAGATACGCAGTATTTT
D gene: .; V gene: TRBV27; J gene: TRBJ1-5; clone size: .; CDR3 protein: CASSLFDGRNQPQHF; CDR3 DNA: TGTGCCAGCAGTCTCTTCGATGGGCGTAATCAGCCCCAGCATTTT
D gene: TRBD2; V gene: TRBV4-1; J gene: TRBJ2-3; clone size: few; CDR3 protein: CASSHYFGTSGSTDTQYF; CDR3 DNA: TGCGCCAGCAGCCATTACTTCGGGACTAGCGGCAGCACAGATACGCAGTATTTT
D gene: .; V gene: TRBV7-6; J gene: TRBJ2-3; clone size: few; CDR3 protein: CASSLSTPLPRADRDTQYF; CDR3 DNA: TGTGCCAGCAGCTTATCGACTCCCCTACCGCGGGCGGACCGGGATACGCAGTATTTT
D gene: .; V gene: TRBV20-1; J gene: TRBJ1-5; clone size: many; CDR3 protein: CSASQGISNQPQHF; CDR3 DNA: TGCAGTGCTAGCCAGGGTATAAGCAATCAGCCCCAGCATTTT
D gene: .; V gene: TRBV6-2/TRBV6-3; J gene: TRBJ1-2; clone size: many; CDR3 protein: CASSWTEYGYTF; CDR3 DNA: TGTGCCAGCAGTTGGACAGAATATGGCTACACCTTC
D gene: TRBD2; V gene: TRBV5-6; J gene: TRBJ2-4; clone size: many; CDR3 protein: CASSLEGRGAGIQYF; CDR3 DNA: TGTGCCAGCAGCTTGGAGGGGCGGGGGGCAGGCATTCAGTACTTC
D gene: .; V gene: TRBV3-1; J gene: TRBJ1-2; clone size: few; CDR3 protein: CASSLPPPGRPQYGYTF; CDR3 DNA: TGTGCCAGCAGCCTCCCTCCCCCGGGCCGCCCCCAATATGGCTACACCTTC
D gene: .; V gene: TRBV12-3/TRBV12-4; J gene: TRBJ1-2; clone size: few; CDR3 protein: CASSRGYYGYTF; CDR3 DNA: TGTGCCAGCAGCCGCGGATATTATGGCTACACCTTC
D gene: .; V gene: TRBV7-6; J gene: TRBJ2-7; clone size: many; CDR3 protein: CASSLSSGYEQYF; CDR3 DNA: TGTGCCAGCAGCTTATCCTCAGGCTACGAGCAGTACTTC
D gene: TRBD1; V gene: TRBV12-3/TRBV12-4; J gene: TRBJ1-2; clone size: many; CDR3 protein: CASSLAAGGDGYTF; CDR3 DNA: TGTGCCAGCAGTTTAGCGGCAGGGGGGGATGGCTACACCTTC
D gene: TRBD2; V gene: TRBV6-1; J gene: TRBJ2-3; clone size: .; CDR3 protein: CASSDPSGPKDTQYF; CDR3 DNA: TGTGCCAGCAGTGACCCTAGCGGGCCGAAAGATACGCAGTATTTT
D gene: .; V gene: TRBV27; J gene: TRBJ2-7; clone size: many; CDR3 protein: CASSTRDLVYEQYF; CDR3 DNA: TGTGCCAGCAGTACGCGGGACTTAGTCTACGAGCAGTACTTC
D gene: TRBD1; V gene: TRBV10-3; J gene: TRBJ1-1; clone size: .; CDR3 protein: CAIRGGTGENTEAFF; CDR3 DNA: TGTGCCATCAGGGGGGGGACAGGGGAGAACACTGAAGCTTTCTTT
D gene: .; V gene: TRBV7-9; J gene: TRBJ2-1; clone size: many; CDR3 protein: CASSLAKTGVQNEQFF; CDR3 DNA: TGTGCCAGCAGCTTAGCGAAGACGGGAGTCCAAAATGAGCAGTTCTTC
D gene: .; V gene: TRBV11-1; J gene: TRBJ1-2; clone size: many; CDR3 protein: CASSQRGYGYTF; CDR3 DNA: TGTGCCAGCAGTCAAAGGGGCTATGGCTACACCTTC
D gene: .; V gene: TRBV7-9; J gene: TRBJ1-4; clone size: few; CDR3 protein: CASSLAGSQYVGEKLFF; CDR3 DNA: TGTGCCAGCAGCTTAGCCGGGTCACAGTATGTAGGAGAAAAACTGTTTTTT
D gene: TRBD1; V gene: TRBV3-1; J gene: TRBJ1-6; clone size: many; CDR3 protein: CASSQERDRGSPLHF; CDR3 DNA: TGTGCCAGCAGCCAAGAACGGGACAGGGGTTCACCCCTCCACTTT
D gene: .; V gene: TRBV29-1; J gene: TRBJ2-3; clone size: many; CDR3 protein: CSVEGRYSFGGLSTDTQYF; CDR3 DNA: TGCAGCGTTGAAGGGCGGTATTCTTTCGGGGGCCTATCCACAGATACGCAGTATTTT
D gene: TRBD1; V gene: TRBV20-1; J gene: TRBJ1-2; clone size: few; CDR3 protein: CSAPGQGAGGYTF; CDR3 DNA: TGCAGTGCCCCGGGACAGGGGGCAGGTGGCTACACCTTC
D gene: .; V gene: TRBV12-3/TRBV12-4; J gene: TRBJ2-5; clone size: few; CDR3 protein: CASSGEGGQETQYF; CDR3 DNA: TGTGCCAGCAGTGGAGAGGGTGGCCAAGAGACCCAGTACTTC
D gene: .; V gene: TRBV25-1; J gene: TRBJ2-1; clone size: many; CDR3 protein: CASTWGGPGEQFF; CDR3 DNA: TGTGCCAGCACCTGGGGGGGCCCGGGGGAGCAGTTCTTC
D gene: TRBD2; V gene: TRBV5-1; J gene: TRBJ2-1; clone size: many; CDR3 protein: CASSVLAGGYNEQFF; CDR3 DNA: TGCGCCAGCAGCGTGCTAGCGGGGGGTTACAATGAGCAGTTCTTC
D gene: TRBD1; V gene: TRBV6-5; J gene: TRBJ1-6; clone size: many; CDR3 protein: CASSYFRQGTGGRSPLHF; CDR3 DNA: TGTGCCAGCAGTTACTTCCGACAGGGGACAGGGGGACGATCACCCCTCCACTTT
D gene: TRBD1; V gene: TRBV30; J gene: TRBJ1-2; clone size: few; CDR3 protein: CAWRGRQGKNYGYTF; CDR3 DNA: TGTGCCTGGAGGGGAAGACAGGGGAAGAACTATGGCTACACCTTC
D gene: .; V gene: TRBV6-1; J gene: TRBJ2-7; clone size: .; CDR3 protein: CASSDWGTRDAYEQYF; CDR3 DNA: TGTGCCAGCAGTGACTGGGGGACCAGGGATGCCTACGAGCAGTACTTC
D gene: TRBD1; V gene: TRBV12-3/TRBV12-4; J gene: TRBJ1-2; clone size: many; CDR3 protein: CASSLGAGGFGYTF; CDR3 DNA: TGTGCCAGCAGTTTAGGGGCAGGGGGCTTTGGCTACACCTTC
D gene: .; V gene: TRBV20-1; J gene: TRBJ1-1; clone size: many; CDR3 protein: CSAIRSFRGSGTEAFF; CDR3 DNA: TGCAGTGCCATAAGATCCTTCCGCGGGAGTGGCACTGAAGCTTTCTTT